These 26 T cell receptor beta chains share one sample of origin, sequenced in a study of blood T cell repertoires in COVID-19. Data came from immunoSEQ multiplex PCR; TCRdb stores just in-frame clones and leaves some out. The sample has about 220,000 clones; around 89% are singletons. Sample: PBMCs or T cells enriched from blood (not recorded which). These receptors originate from a woman aged 18-35 years in a cohort exposed to, infected with or recovered from COVID-19 (not recorded which).

The chain combines TRBV11-2 with TRBJ2-1; 14 nucleotides match TRBD2. J lost 0 bases, V lost 3 bases, and 4 bases had no gene match. Germline CDR1 is SGHAT and CDR2 is FQNNGV. The CDR3 runs to 18 residues. Written as DNA, the CDR3 is TGTGCCAGCAGCTTCGGACTAGCGGGGGGCAGCTCCTACAATGAGCAGTTCTTC. Amino acids: CASSFGLAGGSSYNEQFF.

The chain uses TRBV5-6 and TRBJ2-7, with TRBD1 identical over 9 bases. Trimming removed 4 bases from V and 5 bases from J; junction bases left unmatched: 10. This CDR3 is built from 15 residues. CDR1 is SGHDT and CDR2 is YYEEEE in the germline V gene. CDR3 nucleotide sequence: TGTGCCAGCAGCATGGGGGACAGGGCTATCCACGAGCAGTACTTC. Translated: CASSMGDRAIHEQYF.

A few counts support this clone. The gene calls are TRBV25-1 and TRBJ1-4; 7 bases are shared with TRBD1. The V gene end was trimmed by 6 bases and the J gene end by 6 bases; junction bases not matched to a gene: 4. This CDR3 comprises 13 residues. CDR1 MGHDK and CDR2 SYGVNS come from the germline V gene. CDR3 sequence (DNA): TGTGCCAGCAGAGGGGGCGCGGATGAAAAACTGTTTTTT. This translates into CASRGGADEKLFF.

V is TRBV2 and J is TRBJ2-5; tentatively, D is TRBD2 (6 bases). The germline V and J ends were trimmed by 10 bases and 0 bases, with 15 bases remaining between them. CDR1 and CDR2 (germline): SNHLY, FYNNEI. This CDR3 is 14 amino acids long. The CDR3 spells CAISGRGYQETQYF. The CDR3 DNA reads as TGTGCCATCTCCGGCCGGGGGTACCAAGAGACCCAGTACTTC.

The chain joins TRBV9 to TRBJ2-1; TRBD2 matches 9 bases. The CDR3 is 14 amino acids. The germline CDR1 and CDR2 sequences are SGDLS and YYNGEE. After removal of 3 bases from V and 7 bases from J, the junction contained 5 bases not matched to a gene. The CDR3 region has the DNA TGTGCCAGCAGCGAGGCGGGGGGGCGGAATGAGCAGTTCTTC. This sequence encodes CASSEAGGRNEQFF.

The CDR3 DNA reads TGTGCCAGCAGTACCCAACTCGAGGTCGAGCAGTTCTTC. Its translation is CASSTQLEVEQFF. The chain is built from TRBV28 and TRBJ2-1; D gene ambiguous. The CDR3 totals 13 residues. Germline lookup yields CDR1 MDHEN and CDR2 SYDVKM. Trimming removed 5 bases from V and 10 bases from J, with 15 bases in between. The variable domain in full, completed from reference TRBV28 and TRBJ2-1, reads DVKVTQSSRYLVKRTGEKVFLECVQDMDHENMFWYRQDPGLGLRLIYFSYDVKMKEKGDIPEGYSVSREKKERFSLILESASTNQTSMYLCASSTQLEVEQFFGPGTRLTVL.

The chain uses TRBV7-3 and TRBJ1-1; no definite D call. Trimming shortened V by 2 bases and J by 0 bases, and 4 bases separated the two germline ends. Per the germline V gene, CDR1 is SGHTA and CDR2 is FQGTGA. CDR3 length: 13 amino acids. The CDR3 DNA reads as TGTGCCAGCAGCTTAGAGTTGAACACTGAAGCTTTCTTT. It specifies CASSLELNTEAFF.

The chain links TRBV7-2 to TRBJ1-2, with 8 positions matching TRBD1. This CDR3 contains 18 residues. With 5 bases clipped from V and 4 bases from J, the junction kept 18 bases outside the gene matches. Germline loops: CDR1 SGHTA, CDR2 FQGNSA. The CDR3 bases are TGTGCCAGCAGCCCCCGGACAGGGTCGGTTATGTCTAGCTATGGCTACACCTTC. Amino acid sequence: CASSPRTGSVMSSYGYTF.

V and J are TRBV12-3 or TRBV12-4 and TRBJ2-3, with D possibly matching TRBD2 (6 bases). The CDR3 loop spans 13 amino acids. V dropped 6 bases and J dropped 4 bases, with 11 bases sitting between them. The CDR3: CASRAGGADTQYF. Here the CDR3 DNA reads TGTGCCAGCAGAGCGGGCGGCGCAGATACGCAGTATTTT.

This clone was observed at least ten times. The chain carries TRBV28 and TRBJ2-2; 10 bases agree with TRBD1. Unmatched junction bases numbered 10, after V lost 6 bases and J lost 3 bases. Germline CDR1 reads MDHEN; CDR2 reads SYDVKM. The CDR3 totals 17 residues. The CDR3 here is CASRGSDRGIYTGELFF. CDR3 nucleotide sequence: TGTGCCAGCAGGGGATCGGACAGGGGGATATACACCGGGGAGCTGTTTTTT.

The chain couples TRBV3-1 (or the pseudogene TRBV3-2) to TRBJ1-1, with TRBD1 matching over 8 bases. CDR3 length: 16 amino acids. V lost 1 base, J lost 0 bases, and 4 bases stayed unmatched. The germline V gene has CDR1 LGHDT and CDR2 YNNKEL (reference sequence). The CDR3 DNA sequence: TGTGCCAGCAGCCAAGGCCAGGGACAGGTGAACACTGAAGCTTTCTTT. This sequence encodes CASSQGQGQVNTEAFF.

This clone turned up a few times. This chain connects TRBV5-1 to TRBJ1-5, with TRBD1 matching 9 bases. This CDR3 comprises 15 residues. After removal of 0 bases from V and 4 bases from J, the junction contained 2 bases not matched to a gene. The V gene's germline CDR1 is SGHRS and CDR2 YFSETQ. The CDR3 protein is CASSLGDRVNQPQHF. Written as DNA, the CDR3 is TGCGCCAGCAGCTTGGGGGACAGGGTAAATCAGCCCCAGCATTTT.

V is TRBV7-2 and J is TRBJ1-1; unclear D gene. Trimming removed 2 bases at V and 1 base at J, with 8 bases between. The CDR3 extends over 14 amino acids. Germline lookup yields CDR1 SGHTA and CDR2 FQGNSA. CDR3 region: CASSLTSENTEAFF. In DNA, the CDR3 is TGTGCCAGCAGCTTAACAAGCGAGAACACTGAAGCTTTCTTT.

The V and J genes are TRBV18 and TRBJ2-7; 8 bases map to TRBD1. Germline assignment: CDR1 KGHSH and CDR2 LQKENI. The CDR3 covers 15 residues. Unmatched junction bases numbered 9, after V lost 3 bases and J lost 5 bases. The CDR3: CASSPQAGGWNEQYF. The CDR3 region has the DNA TGTGCCAGCTCACCGCAGGCAGGGGGCTGGAACGAGCAGTACTTC.

This clone was recorded once. The rearrangement joins TRBV7-9 to TRBJ1-1, with TRBD1 matching 9 bases. There are 15 residues in the CDR3. Germline assignment: CDR1 SEHNR and CDR2 FQNEAQ (reference sequence). V was pared by 3 bases and J by 4 bases, with 6 bases of the junction left unmatched. The CDR3 here is CASSFSTGGITEAFF. The DNA for the CDR3 is TGTGCCAGCAGCTTCTCGACAGGGGGAATCACTGAAGCTTTCTTT. Using reference TRBV7-9 and TRBJ1-1 for the parts outside the CDR3, the full variable domain is DTGVSQNPRHKITKRGQNVTFRCDPISEHNRLYWYRQTLGQGPEFLTYFQNEAQLEKSRLLSDRFSAERPKGSFSTLEIQRTEQGDSAMYLCASSFSTGGITEAFFGQGTRLTVV.

This chain links TRBV5-1 with TRBJ2-1; 13 nucleotides align to TRBD2. The V segment lost 2 bases and the J segment 9 bases; nucleotides outside the gene matches: 8. This CDR3 region has 16 residues. CDR1 is SGHRS, CDR2 YFSETQ, per germline. This CDR3 reads CASSFSGTSGISEQFF. The CDR3 DNA is TGCGCCAGCAGCTTCTCGGGGACTAGCGGGATTAGTGAGCAGTTCTTC. Looking up the rest from reference TRBV5-1 and TRBJ2-1 gives the full variable domain: KAGVTQTPRYLIKTRGQQVTLSCSPISGHRSVSWYQQTPGQGLQFLFEYFSETQRNKGNFPGRFSGRQFSNSRSEMNVSTLELGDSALYLCASSFSGTSGISEQFFGPGTRLTVL.

The V gene is TRBV7-3, the J gene TRBJ2-1; 8 bases match TRBD1. Germline V lookup: CDR1 SGHTA, CDR2 FQGTGA. V dropped 4 bases and J dropped 2; count of bases not matched to a gene: 4. CDR3 length: 15 residues. CDR3 coding DNA: TGTGCCAGCAGCTCGGCAGGGGGCCCCTACAATGAGCAGTTCTTC. It is translated as CASSSAGGPYNEQFF.

This chain connects TRBV7-9 to TRBJ2-1, with 13 positions matching TRBD2. The ends lost 5 bases at V and 8 bases at J; junction bases unmatched: 6. Germline loops: CDR1 SEHNR, CDR2 FQNEAQ (reference sequence). CDR3 size: 15 residues. CDR3 sequence reads: CASSPGTSGVDEQFF. The CDR3 nucleotides read TGTGCCAGCAGCCCCGGGACTAGCGGGGTCGATGAGCAGTTCTTC.

DNA for the CDR3: TGTGCCAGCAGTTTACAGAATAGCAATCAGCCCCAGCATTTT. Protein product: CASSLQNSNQPQHF. The chain carries TRBV27 and TRBJ1-5; no reliable D call. Germline CDR1 MNHEY, CDR2 SMNVEV (reference sequence). V lost 2 bases, J lost 0 bases, and 5 bases lay in between. The CDR3 extends over 14 amino acids.

V and J are TRBV2 and TRBJ2-3; 8 nucleotides agree with TRBD2. Germline loops: CDR1 SNHLY, CDR2 FYNNEI. This CDR3 comprises 16 residues. The junction had 7 bases not matched to a gene; V was cut back by 4 bases and J by 1 base. CDR3 in amino acids: CASSGSGNAGTDTQYF. In DNA form, the CDR3 reads TGTGCCAGCAGTGGTAGCGGGAATGCTGGCACAGATACGCAGTATTTT.

This chain joins TRBV29-1 and TRBJ2-1; TRBD2 aligns across 11 bases. CDR3 length: 16 amino acids. V dropped 2 bases and J dropped 5; count of bases not matched to a gene: 8. Per germline, CDR1 SQVTM and CDR2 ANQGSEA. CDR3 in DNA: TGCAGCGTTGAATTCCTACTAGCGGGGGCCAACAATGAGCAGTTCTTC. It encodes CSVEFLLAGANNEQFF.

The chain recombines TRBV3-1 (or the pseudogene TRBV3-2) with TRBJ2-1; tentative D call: TRBD2 (6 bases). The length of the CDR3 is 18 residues. V lost 0 bases, J lost 4 bases, and 19 bases lay in between. Germline CDR1 LGHDT, CDR2 YNNKEL (reference sequence). Here the CDR3 DNA reads TGTGCCAGCAGCCAAGATGCGGGGACTCTCCCTGCATACAATGAGCAGTTCTTC. Its protein is CASSQDAGTLPAYNEQFF.

The chain has TRBV5-6 and TRBJ2-7; D ambiguous. Germline CDR1 and CDR2: SGHDT and YYEEEE. V was shortened by 3 bases and J by 3 bases, with 7 bases between the two germline ends. The CDR3 runs to 12 residues. CDR3 DNA: TGTGCCAGCAGCTCGGTTAACTACGAGCAGTACTTC. As protein: CASSSVNYEQYF. Using reference TRBV5-6 and TRBJ2-7 for the parts outside the CDR3, the full variable domain is DAGVTQSPTHLIKTRGQQVTLRCSPKSGHDTVSWYQQALGQGPQFIFQYYEEEERQRGNFPDRFSGHQFPNYSSELNVNALLLGDSALYLCASSSVNYEQYFGPGTRLTVT.

The rearrangement links TRBV18 to TRBJ2-7; 9 bases align to TRBD1. The CDR3 sequence is 15 residues long. Losses at the gene ends were 3 bases for V and 3 bases for J; bases not matched to a gene: 6. Per the germline V gene, CDR1 is KGHSH and CDR2 is LQKENI. The chain's CDR3 is CASSPSGQGLYEQYF. DNA of the CDR3: TGTGCCAGCTCACCCTCGGGACAGGGACTCTACGAGCAGTACTTC.

The chain combines TRBV3-1 (or the pseudogene TRBV3-2) with TRBJ1-4; D gene unclear. The CDR3 is made up of 14 amino acids. V was clipped by 1 base and J by 3 bases, with 6 bases between them. Per the germline V gene, CDR1 is LGHDT and CDR2 is YNNKEL (reference sequence). CDR3 sequence (DNA): TGTGCCAGCAGCCAAGTAGACTCTAATGAAAAACTGTTTTTT. Its protein is CASSQVDSNEKLFF.

V and J are TRBV28 and TRBJ1-5, with D unresolved. Germline CDR1 MDHEN, CDR2 SYDVKM. The CDR3 has 14 amino acids. V dropped 5 bases and J dropped 2 bases, with 10 bases sitting between them. The CDR3 nucleotides read TGTGCCAGCAGTCCCTATCAGGGCAATCAGCCCCAGCATTTT. Amino acids: CASSPYQGNQPQHF.